This T cell receptor beta chain was recovered during a study of T-cell memory formation after mild COVID-19. Study summary: TCR clusters were mostly confined to one donor each.

V lost 2 bases and J 2 bases, leaving 6 bases between the germline ends. CDR3 length: 13 residues. Per the germline V gene, CDR1 is MNHEY and CDR2 is SVGEGT. In TCRdb, the 5' RACE reads were re-called with MiXCR into one record per CDR3 protein. The table shows 300,000 to 350,000 distinct CDR3 sequences, with over 11% occurring only once. This receptor was taken from a man aged 18 to 30 who had mild COVID-19 (a few samples of this study predate the infection). Cell type and time point are not known. The specimen was PBMCs or a T cell subset sorted from them (not recorded which). The chain links TRBV6-2 or TRBV6-3 to TRBJ1-1; no clear D. The DNA for the CDR3 is TGTGCCAGCAGTTACCCCCACAACACTGAAGCTTTCTTT. Amino acids: CASSYPHNTEAFF.